The rows below give T cell receptor beta chains drawn from one sample of a study of blood T cells in healthy people across ages. Using its own MiXCR run on the 5' RACE reads, TCRdb lists one record per CDR3 protein. Of 850,000 to 1,000,000 distinct CDR3 sequences in the sample, approximately 50% were seen once. Material for sequencing was blood. The receptors come from a woman aged 55-70 years in good health. Each CDR3 is given with its conserved first and last residue. D genes are given only for firm matches. The size entry is marked missing in some rows and otherwise reads once, few, many or a size class.

v_call: TRBV11-2
clone_size: NA
d_call: NA
j_call: TRBJ2-2
cdr3_nt: TGTGCCAGCAGCTTAGTTCCCCTTAACTCCGGGGAGCTGTTTTTT
cdr3_aa: CASSLVPLNSGELFF

v_call: TRBV5-1
clone_size: NA
d_call: NA
j_call: TRBJ2-3
cdr3_nt: TGCGCCAGCAGCTGGGGGATGCAAGGGCGGGCAGATACGCAGTATTTT
cdr3_aa: CASSWGMQGRADTQYF

v_call: TRBV25-1
clone_size: few
d_call: TRBD1
j_call: TRBJ2-3
cdr3_nt: TGTGCCAGCAGTGAGACAGGGGACGTTATTGATACGCAGTATTTT
cdr3_aa: CASSETGDVIDTQYF

v_call: TRBV4-2
clone_size: few
d_call: TRBD1
j_call: TRBJ1-1
cdr3_nt: TGTGCCAGCAGCCAAGTCGACAGGGGAAACACTGAAGCTTTCTTT
cdr3_aa: CASSQVDRGNTEAFF

v_call: TRBV5-6
clone_size: few
d_call: TRBD1
j_call: TRBJ2-7
cdr3_nt: TGTGCCAGCAGCTTAGCCGGGACAGGGCGGTGGTACTTC
cdr3_aa: CASSLAGTGRWYF

v_call: TRBV21-1
clone_size: NA
d_call: NA
j_call: TRBJ2-7
cdr3_nt: TGTGCCAGCAGCAAAGCTTGTCTAGCGTTAATTCCCTACGAGCAGTACTTC
cdr3_aa: CASSKACLALIPYEQYF

v_call: TRBV2
clone_size: NA
d_call: TRBD1
j_call: TRBJ1-2
cdr3_nt: TGTGCCAGCAGTGGGACTCGACCGGGACAGGGGGCGAGTGGCTACACCTTC
cdr3_aa: CASSGTRPGQGASGYTF

v_call: TRBV6-5
clone_size: NA
d_call: NA
j_call: TRBJ2-1
cdr3_nt: TGTGCCAGCAGTTACGCTAGGTGGTCGGCCAGAAGCTCCTACAATGAGCAGTTCTTC
cdr3_aa: CASSYARWSARSSYNEQFF

v_call: TRBV7-8
clone_size: NA
d_call: NA
j_call: TRBJ2-7
cdr3_nt: TGTGCCAGTCAAGCAGAGCGGGTCTCCTACGAGCAGTACTTC
cdr3_aa: CASQAERVSYEQYF

v_call: TRBV5-1
clone_size: NA
d_call: NA
j_call: TRBJ2-7
cdr3_nt: TGCGCCAGCAGCTTGGGACGATCCAATGAGCAGTACTTC
cdr3_aa: CASSLGRSNEQYF